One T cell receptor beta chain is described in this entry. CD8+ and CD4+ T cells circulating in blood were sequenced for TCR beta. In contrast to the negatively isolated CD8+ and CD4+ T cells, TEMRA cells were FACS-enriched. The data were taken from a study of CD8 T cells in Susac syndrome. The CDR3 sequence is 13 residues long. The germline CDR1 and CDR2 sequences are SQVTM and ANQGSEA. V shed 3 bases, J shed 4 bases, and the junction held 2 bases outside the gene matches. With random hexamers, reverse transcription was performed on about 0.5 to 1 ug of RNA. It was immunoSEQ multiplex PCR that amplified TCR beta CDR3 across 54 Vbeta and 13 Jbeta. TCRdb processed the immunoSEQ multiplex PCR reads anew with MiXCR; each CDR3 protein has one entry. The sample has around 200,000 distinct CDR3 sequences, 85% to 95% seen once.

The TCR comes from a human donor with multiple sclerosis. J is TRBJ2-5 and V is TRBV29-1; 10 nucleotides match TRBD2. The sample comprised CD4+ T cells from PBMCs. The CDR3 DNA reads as TGCAGCGTTGATGCTAGCGGGGGAGAGACCCAGTACTTC. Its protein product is CSVDASGGETQYF. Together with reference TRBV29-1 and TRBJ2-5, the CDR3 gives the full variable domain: SAVISQKPSRDICQRGTSLTIQCQVDSQVTMMFWYRQQPGQSLTLIATANQGSEATYESGFVIDKFPISRPNLTFSTLTVSNMSPEDSSIYLCSVDASGGETQYFGPGTRLLVL.